The entry below describes one T cell receptor (beta chain). Its antigen is as yet unknown. The data belong to a study of CXCR3-negative and CXCR3-positive naive CD8 T cells. Study-wide context: Sequencing gave 120 million to 150 million TRB reads overall, about 1.5 +/- 0.3 million per library.

UMI-labeled TRB cDNA libraries were prepared by 5' RACE. TCRdb processed the 5' RACE reads again and assigns one entry to each CDR3 protein, with no DNA. This table holds under 150,000 distinct CDR3 sequences. Overall study results and limits: When CXCR3-positive naive cells were set against CXCR3-negative naive cells, the former had more hydrophobic TRB CDR3s.

CDR3 length: 16 residues. Germline V gene lookup returns CDR1 SGHAT and CDR2 FQNNGV. The sequence was collected from a human donor in good health. Some clones in this sample may be carry-over from other donors' samples. Sample: naive CXCR3+ CD8+ T cells from blood. Subset meaning: CD45RO-CCR7+CD27+CD95- naive CD8+ T cells expressing CXCR3 (TNR3+). V is TRBV11-2 and J is TRBJ2-3; TCRdb names TRBD1, which stays unverified in the absence of DNA. CDR3 loop: CASSLTSGGFTDTQYF.